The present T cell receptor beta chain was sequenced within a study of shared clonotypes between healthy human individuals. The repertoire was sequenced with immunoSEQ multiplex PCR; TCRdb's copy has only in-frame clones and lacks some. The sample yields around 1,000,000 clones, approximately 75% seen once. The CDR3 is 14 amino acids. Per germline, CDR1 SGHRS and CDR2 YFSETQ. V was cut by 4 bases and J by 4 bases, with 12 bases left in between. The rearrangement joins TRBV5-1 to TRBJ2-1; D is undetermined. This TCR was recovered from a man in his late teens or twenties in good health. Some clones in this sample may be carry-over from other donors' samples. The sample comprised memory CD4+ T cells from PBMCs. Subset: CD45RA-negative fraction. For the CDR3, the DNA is TGCGCCAGCAGCGGGCTGGGTCAGTACAATGAGCAGTTCTTC. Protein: CASSGLGQYNEQFF.